One sample yielded the 2 T cell receptor beta chains listed below, sequenced in a study of shared clonotypes between healthy human individuals. Data came from immunoSEQ multiplex PCR; TCRdb stores just in-frame clones and leaves some out. The table has millions of clones, around 94% seen once. The sequenced sample was naive CD4+ T cells sorted from blood. Subset in this sample: CD45RA+ positively selected. These TCRs come from a man between 18 and 29 years old in good health.

This chain joins TRBV19 and TRBJ2-1; D is perhaps TRBD2 (5 bases). The CDR3 covers 16 residues. With 2 bases removed from V and 7 bases from J, the gap between germline ends came to 18 bases. Germline V gene lookup returns CDR1 LNHDA and CDR2 SQIVND (reference sequence). DNA for the CDR3: TGTGCCAGTAGTATACGGCTCCGAATGGGAGTTAATGAGCAGTTCTTC. Translated, it gives CASSIRLRMGVNEQFF.

In nucleotides, the CDR3 is TGTGCCAGCAGAGACAGGGAAGATCAGCCCCAGCATTTT. The encoded protein is CASRDREDQPQHF. The genes are TRBV25-1 and TRBJ1-5, with TRBD1 matching 7 bases. The CDR3 has 13 amino acids. V was clipped by 6 bases and J by 5 bases; unmatched bases: 4. The germline gives CDR1 MGHDK, CDR2 SYGVNS.